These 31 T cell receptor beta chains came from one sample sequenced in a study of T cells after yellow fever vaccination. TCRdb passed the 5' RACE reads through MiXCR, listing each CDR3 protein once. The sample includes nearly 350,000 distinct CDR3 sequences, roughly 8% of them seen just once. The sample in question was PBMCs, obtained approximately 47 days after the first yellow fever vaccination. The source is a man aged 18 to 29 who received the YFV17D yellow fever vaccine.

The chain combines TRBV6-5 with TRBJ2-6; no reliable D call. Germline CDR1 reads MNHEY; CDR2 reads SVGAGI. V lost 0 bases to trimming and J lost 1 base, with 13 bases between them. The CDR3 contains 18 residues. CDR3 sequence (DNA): TGTGCCAGCAGTTACTCTAATGGCGCGGCATCTGGGGCCAACGTCCTGACTTTC. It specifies CASSYSNGAASGANVLTF.

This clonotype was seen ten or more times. This chain's CDR3 is CASTTSGGTTGELFF. The CDR3 DNA sequence: TGTGCCAGCACCACTAGCGGGGGGACCACCGGGGAGCTGTTTTTT. The chain has TRBV12-3 or TRBV12-4 and TRBJ2-2; 12 bases are a match to TRBD2. V was clipped by 7 bases and J by 4 bases; unmatched bases: 4. CDR3 length: 15 residues.

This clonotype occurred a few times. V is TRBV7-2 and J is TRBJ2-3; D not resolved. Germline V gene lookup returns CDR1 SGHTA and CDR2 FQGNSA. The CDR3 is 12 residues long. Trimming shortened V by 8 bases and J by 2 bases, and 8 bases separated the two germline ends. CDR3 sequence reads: CASGRNTDTQYF. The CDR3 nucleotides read TGTGCCAGCGGTAGAAACACAGATACGCAGTATTTT.

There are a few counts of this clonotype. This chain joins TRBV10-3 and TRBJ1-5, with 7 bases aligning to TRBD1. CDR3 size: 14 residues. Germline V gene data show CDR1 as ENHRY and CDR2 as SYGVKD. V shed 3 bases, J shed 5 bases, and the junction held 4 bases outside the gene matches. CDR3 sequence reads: CAISDIRGDQPQHF. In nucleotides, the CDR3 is TGTGCCATCAGTGACATCAGGGGGGATCAGCCCCAGCATTTT.

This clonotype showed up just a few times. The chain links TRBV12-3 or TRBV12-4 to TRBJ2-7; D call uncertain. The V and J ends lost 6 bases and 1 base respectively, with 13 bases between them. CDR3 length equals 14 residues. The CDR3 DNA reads TGTGCCAGCAGCCGCCCCGACTGGTCCTACGAGCAGTACTTC. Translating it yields CASSRPDWSYEQYF.

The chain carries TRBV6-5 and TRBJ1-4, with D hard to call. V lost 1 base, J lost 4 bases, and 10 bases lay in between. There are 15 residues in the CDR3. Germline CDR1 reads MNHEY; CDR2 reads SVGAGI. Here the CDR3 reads CASSYYGQVNEKLFF. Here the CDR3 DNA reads TGTGCCAGCAGTTACTACGGGCAGGTTAATGAAAAACTGTTTTTT.

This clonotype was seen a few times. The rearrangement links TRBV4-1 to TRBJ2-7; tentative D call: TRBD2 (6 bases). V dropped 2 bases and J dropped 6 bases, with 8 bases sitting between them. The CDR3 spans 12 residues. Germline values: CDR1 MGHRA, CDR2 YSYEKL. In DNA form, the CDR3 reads TGCGCCAGCAGCCAACCGCGGGGCGAGCAGTACTTC. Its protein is CASSQPRGEQYF.

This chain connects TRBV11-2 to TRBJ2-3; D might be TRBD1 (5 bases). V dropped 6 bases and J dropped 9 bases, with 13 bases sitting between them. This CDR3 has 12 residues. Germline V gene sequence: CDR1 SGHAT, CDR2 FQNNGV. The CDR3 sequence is CASRYRTHTQYF. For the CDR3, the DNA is TGTGCCAGCAGATACAGGACCCACACGCAGTATTTT.

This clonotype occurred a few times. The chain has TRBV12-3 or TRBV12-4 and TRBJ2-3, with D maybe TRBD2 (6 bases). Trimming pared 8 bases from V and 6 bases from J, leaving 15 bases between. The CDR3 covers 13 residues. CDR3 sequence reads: CASVGLGSDTQYF. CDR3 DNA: TGTGCCAGCGTGGGCCTCGGGAGCGATACGCAGTATTTT.

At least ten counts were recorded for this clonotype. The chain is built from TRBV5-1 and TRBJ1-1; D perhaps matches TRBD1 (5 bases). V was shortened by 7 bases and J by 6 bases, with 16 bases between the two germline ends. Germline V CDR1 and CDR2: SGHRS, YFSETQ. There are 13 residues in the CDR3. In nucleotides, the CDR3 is TGCGCCAGCCGAGCTATGATGGGGCCTGAAGCTTTCTTT. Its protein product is CASRAMMGPEAFF. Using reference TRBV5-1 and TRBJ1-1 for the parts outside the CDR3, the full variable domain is KAGVTQTPRYLIKTRGQQVTLSCSPISGHRSVSWYQQTPGQGLQFLFEYFSETQRNKGNFPGRFSGRQFSNSRSEMNVSTLELGDSALYLCASRAMMGPEAFFGQGTRLTVV.

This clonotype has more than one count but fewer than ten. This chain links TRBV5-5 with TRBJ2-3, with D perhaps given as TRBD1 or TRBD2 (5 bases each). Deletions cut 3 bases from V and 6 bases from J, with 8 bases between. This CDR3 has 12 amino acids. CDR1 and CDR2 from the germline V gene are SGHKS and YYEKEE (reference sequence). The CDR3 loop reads CASSSEGDTQYF. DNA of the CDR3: TGTGCCAGCAGCTCCGAGGGGGATACGCAGTATTTT.

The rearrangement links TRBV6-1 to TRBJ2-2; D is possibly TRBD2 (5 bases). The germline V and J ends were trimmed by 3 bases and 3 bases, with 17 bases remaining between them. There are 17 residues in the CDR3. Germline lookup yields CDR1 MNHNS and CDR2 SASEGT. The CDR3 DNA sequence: TGTGCCAGCAGTGATCTCTTGCCAGGAGGCGACACCGGGGAGCTGTTTTTT. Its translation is CASSDLLPGGDTGELFF.

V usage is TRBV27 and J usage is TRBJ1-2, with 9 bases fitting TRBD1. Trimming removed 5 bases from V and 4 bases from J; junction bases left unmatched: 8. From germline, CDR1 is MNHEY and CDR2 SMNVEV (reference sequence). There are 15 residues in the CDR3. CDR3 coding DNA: TGTGCCAGCAGTCCTAGGGACAGGGCCCCCTATGGCTACACCTTC. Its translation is CASSPRDRAPYGYTF.

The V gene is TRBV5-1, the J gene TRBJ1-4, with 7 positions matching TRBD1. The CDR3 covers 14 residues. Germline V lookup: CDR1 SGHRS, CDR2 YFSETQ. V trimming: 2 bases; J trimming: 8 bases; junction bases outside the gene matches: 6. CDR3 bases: TGCGCCAGCAGCTTCGGACAGGAACACGAAAAACTGTTTTTT. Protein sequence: CASSFGQEHEKLFF.

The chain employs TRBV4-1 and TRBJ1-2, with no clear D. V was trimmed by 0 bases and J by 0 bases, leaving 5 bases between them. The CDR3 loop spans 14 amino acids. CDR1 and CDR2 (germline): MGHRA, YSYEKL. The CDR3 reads CASSQDVANYGYTF. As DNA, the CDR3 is TGCGCCAGCAGCCAAGATGTCGCTAACTATGGCTACACCTTC.

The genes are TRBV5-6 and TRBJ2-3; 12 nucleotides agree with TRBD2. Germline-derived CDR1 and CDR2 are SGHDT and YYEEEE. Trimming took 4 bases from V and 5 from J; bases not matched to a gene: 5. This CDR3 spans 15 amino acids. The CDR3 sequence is CASSQLAGGRDTQYF. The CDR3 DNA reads TGTGCCAGCAGCCAGCTAGCGGGGGGGCGAGATACGCAGTATTTT.

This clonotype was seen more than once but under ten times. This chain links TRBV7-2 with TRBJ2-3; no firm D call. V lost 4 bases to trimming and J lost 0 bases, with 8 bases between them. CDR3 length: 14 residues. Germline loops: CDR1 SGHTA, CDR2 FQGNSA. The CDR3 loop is CASSSGPSTDTQYF. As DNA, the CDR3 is TGTGCCAGCAGCTCCGGTCCTAGCACAGATACGCAGTATTTT.

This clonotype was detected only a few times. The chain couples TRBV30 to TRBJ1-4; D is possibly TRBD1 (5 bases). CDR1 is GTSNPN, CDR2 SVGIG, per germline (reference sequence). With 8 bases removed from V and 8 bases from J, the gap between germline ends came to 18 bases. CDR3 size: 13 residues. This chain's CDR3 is CAGIDGGREKLFF. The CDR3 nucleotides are TGTGCCGGGATAGACGGGGGAAGGGAAAAACTGTTTTTT.

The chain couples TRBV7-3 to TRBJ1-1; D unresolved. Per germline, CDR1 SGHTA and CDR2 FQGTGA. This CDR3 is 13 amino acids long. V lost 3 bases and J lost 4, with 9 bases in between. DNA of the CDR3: TGTGCCAGCAGCTTCACTGTCACCACTGAAGCTTTCTTT. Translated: CASSFTVTTEAFF.

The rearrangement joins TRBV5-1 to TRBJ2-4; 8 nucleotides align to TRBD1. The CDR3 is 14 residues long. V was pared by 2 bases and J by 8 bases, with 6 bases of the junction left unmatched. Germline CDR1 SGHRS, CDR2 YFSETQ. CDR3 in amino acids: CASSLRQGADIQYF. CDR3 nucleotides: TGCGCCAGCAGCTTACGGCAGGGGGCAGACATTCAGTACTTC.

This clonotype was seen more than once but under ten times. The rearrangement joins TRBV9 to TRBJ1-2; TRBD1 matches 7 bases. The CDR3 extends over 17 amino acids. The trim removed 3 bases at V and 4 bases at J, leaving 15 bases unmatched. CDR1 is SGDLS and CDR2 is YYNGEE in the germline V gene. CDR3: CASSDNTGEGDPYGYTF. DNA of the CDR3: TGTGCCAGCAGCGACAATACAGGGGAGGGGGACCCCTATGGCTACACCTTC.

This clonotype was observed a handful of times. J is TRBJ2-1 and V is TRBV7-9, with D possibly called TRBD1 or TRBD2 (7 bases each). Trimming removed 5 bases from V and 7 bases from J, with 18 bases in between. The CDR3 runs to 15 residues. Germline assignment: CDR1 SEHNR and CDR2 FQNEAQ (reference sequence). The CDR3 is CASSPQGGGLNEQFF. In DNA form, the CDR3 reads TGTGCCAGCAGCCCCCAGGGGGGGGGCCTGAATGAGCAGTTCTTC.

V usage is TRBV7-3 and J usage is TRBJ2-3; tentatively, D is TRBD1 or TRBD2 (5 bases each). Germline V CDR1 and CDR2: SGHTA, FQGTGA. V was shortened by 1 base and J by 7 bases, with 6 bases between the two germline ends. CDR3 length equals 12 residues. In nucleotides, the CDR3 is TGTGCCAGCAGCTTAAGGGGGAATACGCAGTATTTT. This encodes CASSLRGNTQYF.

CDR3 amino acids: CASSREPFYSGNTIYF. In nucleotides, the CDR3 is TGTGCCAGCAGCAGGGAGCCCTTTTACTCTGGAAACACCATATATTTT. This chain uses TRBV7-9 with TRBJ1-3; D uncertain. Trimming stripped 5 bases from V and 0 bases from J, with 14 bases between. CDR1 is SEHNR, CDR2 FQNEAQ, per germline (reference sequence). CDR3 size: 16 residues.

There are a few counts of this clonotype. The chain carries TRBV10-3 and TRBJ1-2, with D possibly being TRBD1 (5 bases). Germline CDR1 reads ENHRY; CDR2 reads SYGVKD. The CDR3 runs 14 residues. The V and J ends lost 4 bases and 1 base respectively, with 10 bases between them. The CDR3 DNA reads TGTGCCATCAGTGTGGGGCGGCATAACTATGGCTACACCTTC. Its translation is CAISVGRHNYGYTF.

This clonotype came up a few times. CDR3 amino acids: CATSDADRGLTGELFF. The CDR3 DNA is TGTGCCACCAGTGACGCGGACAGGGGGCTGACCGGGGAGCTGTTTTTT. This rearrangement joins TRBV24-1 to TRBJ2-2; 11 bases match TRBD1. Germline V gene sequence: CDR1 KGHDR, CDR2 SFDVKD. V lost 4 bases to trimming and J lost 5 bases; unmatched junction nucleotides: 5. The CDR3 is 16 residues long.

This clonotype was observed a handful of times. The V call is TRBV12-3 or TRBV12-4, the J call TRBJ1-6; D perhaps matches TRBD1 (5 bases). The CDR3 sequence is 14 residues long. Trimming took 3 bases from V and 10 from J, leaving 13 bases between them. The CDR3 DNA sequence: TGTGCCAGCAGTTTTGGGGGGGGGGAATCACCCCTCCACTTT. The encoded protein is CASSFGGGESPLHF.

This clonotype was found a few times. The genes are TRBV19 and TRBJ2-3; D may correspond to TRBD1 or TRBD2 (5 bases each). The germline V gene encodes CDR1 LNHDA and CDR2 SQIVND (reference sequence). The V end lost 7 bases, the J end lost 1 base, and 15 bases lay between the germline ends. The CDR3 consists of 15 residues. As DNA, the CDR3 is TGTGCCAGTAAAACAGGAGACTATGGCACAGATACGCAGTATTTT. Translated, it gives CASKTGDYGTDTQYF.

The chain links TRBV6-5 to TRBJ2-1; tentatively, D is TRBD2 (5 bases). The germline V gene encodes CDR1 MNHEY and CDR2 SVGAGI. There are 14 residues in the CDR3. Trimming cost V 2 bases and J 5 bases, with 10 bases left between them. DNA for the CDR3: TGTGCCAGCAGTTACACTAGGGCCCACAATGAGCAGTTCTTC. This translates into CASSYTRAHNEQFF.

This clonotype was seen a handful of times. The CDR3 reads CASGSGGETLPGNTIYF. The CDR3 region has the DNA TGTGCCAGCGGTTCCGGGGGAGAGACTCTTCCGGGAAACACCATATATTTT. This chain links TRBV12-3 or TRBV12-4 with TRBJ1-3; D may be TRBD1 (5 bases). The CDR3 loop spans 17 amino acids. The germline V and J ends were trimmed by 8 bases and 4 bases, with 24 bases remaining between them.

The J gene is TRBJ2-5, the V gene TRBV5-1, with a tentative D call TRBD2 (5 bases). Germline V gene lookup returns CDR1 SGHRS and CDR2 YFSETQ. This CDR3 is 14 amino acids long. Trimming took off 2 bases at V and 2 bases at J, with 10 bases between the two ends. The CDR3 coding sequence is TGCGCCAGCAGCTTTTCGGACTCGCAAGAGACCCAGTACTTC. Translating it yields CASSFSDSQETQYF.